The 32 T cell receptor beta chains below all came from one sample that was sequenced in a study of blood T cell repertoires in COVID-19. Libraries were prepared by immunoSEQ multiplex PCR; TCRdb keeps only in-frame clonotypes and omits some of them. The sample carries roughly 200,000 clones, 83% recorded once. Sequenced: peripheral blood. These receptors originate from a human donor in a cohort sampled during active COVID-19.

V gene TRBV28 combines with J gene TRBJ1-1, with TRBD1 matching 7 bases. Germline CDR1 reads MDHEN; CDR2 reads SYDVKM. V shed 6 bases and J 4 bases; nucleotides not matched to a gene: 8. This CDR3 region has 14 residues. This CDR3 is CASSTVGGVTEAFF. CDR3 in DNA: TGTGCCAGCAGCACCGTAGGGGGCGTCACTGAAGCTTTCTTT.

The V and J genes are TRBV19 and TRBJ2-6, with a tentative D call TRBD2 (5 bases). Germline CDR1 is LNHDA and CDR2 is SQIVND (reference sequence). V was trimmed by 0 bases and J by 0 bases, leaving 12 bases between them. This CDR3 has 18 residues. Here the CDR3 reads CASSIDRGLGSGANVLTF. For the CDR3, the DNA is TGTGCCAGTAGTATAGATCGAGGGTTGGGCTCTGGGGCCAACGTCCTGACTTTC.

V gene TRBV5-1 combines with J gene TRBJ2-1; tentative D call: TRBD2 (6 bases). Germline V gives CDR1 SGHRS, CDR2 YFSETQ. Trimming took off 4 bases at V and 1 base at J, with 12 bases between the two ends. The CDR3 has 15 residues. The CDR3, as DNA: TGCGCCAGCAGCCCCCGGGAGAAGTCCTACAATGAGCAGTTCTTC. Its translation: CASSPREKSYNEQFF.

The genes are TRBV20-1 and TRBJ2-7; tentative D call: TRBD1 (6 bases). The CDR3 consists of 14 residues. The germline V and J ends were trimmed by 6 bases and 1 base, with 16 bases remaining between them. Looked up from germline, CDR1 is DFQATT and CDR2 is SNEGSKA (reference sequence). CDR3 in DNA: TGCAGTGCGAGTTCGGACAGCAGATCCTACGAGCAGTACTTC. It codes for CSASSDSRSYEQYF.

The chain uses TRBV10-3 and TRBJ1-5; no clear D gene. Germline-derived CDR1 and CDR2 are ENHRY and SYGVKD. This CDR3 comprises 17 residues. V gave up 0 bases and J gave up 3 bases, with 15 bases separating them. CDR3 protein: CAISESSGLDYNQPQHF. The CDR3 bases are TGTGCCATCAGTGAGTCGTCGGGTTTGGACTACAATCAGCCCCAGCATTTT.

This chain uses TRBV4-1 with TRBJ1-5; D might be TRBD1 (5 bases). The germline CDR1 and CDR2 sequences are MGHRA and YSYEKL. V was pared by 3 bases and J by 7 bases, with 13 bases between. The CDR3 runs to 14 residues. DNA of the CDR3: TGCGCCAGCAGCCACGGCCAGGGAAAACAGCCCCAGCATTTT. Translation: CASSHGQGKQPQHF.

About this clone: Other DNA sequences from this sample encode an identical CDR3 as well. V gene TRBV6-5 combines with J gene TRBJ1-1, with a tentative D call TRBD1 (5 bases). V was clipped by 5 bases and J by 1 base, with 8 bases between them. Germline CDR1 reads MNHEY; CDR2 reads SVGAGI. The CDR3 extends over 13 amino acids. The CDR3 region has the DNA TGTGCCAGCAGTCCGGGGGGGAACACTGAAGCTTTCTTT. As protein: CASSPGGNTEAFF.

This chain joins TRBV5-1 and TRBJ2-7, with 11 bases lining up with TRBD2. This CDR3 contains 15 residues. The J segment lost 2 bases and the V segment lost 0 bases, leaving 1 base of the junction unmatched. CDR1 SGHRS and CDR2 YFSETQ come from the germline V gene. The CDR3, as DNA: TGCGCCAGCAGCTTGGATAGCGGGAGGGCCTACGAGCAGTACTTC. Translation: CASSLDSGRAYEQYF.

The chain uses TRBV28 and TRBJ1-3; the D gene is possibly TRBD1 (6 bases). Trimming removed 7 bases at V and 8 bases at J, with 15 bases between. CDR3 length: 13 residues. Germline loops: CDR1 MDHEN, CDR2 SYDVKM. The CDR3 loop is CASKQGSRDTIYF. The DNA for the CDR3 is TGTGCCAGCAAACAGGGATCTAGGGACACCATATATTTT.

The chain combines TRBV5-1 with TRBJ2-1; 14 positions agree with TRBD2. The CDR3 is 16 amino acids. With 4 bases clipped from V and 8 bases from J, the junction kept 8 bases outside the gene matches. Germline lookup yields CDR1 SGHRS and CDR2 YFSETQ. This chain's CDR3 is CASSPGLAGGQDEQFF. CDR3 bases: TGCGCCAGCAGCCCCGGACTAGCGGGAGGTCAAGATGAGCAGTTCTTC.

J is TRBJ1-2 and V is TRBV11-1; 12 nucleotides agree with TRBD1. The CDR3 spans 14 residues. CDR1 and CDR2 (germline): SGHAT, FQDESV (reference sequence). V lost 5 bases to trimming and J lost 8 bases; unmatched junction nucleotides: 6. The CDR3 is CASSAGTGGRGYTF. The CDR3 coding sequence is TGTGCCAGCAGCGCCGGGACAGGGGGCCGCGGCTACACCTTC.

The genes are TRBV6-2 or TRBV6-3 and TRBJ1-2; 10 bases map to TRBD1. The CDR3 covers 14 residues. The germline CDR1 and CDR2 sequences are MNHEY and SVGEGT. Trimming removed 4 bases from V and 6 bases from J; junction bases left unmatched: 5. The CDR3, as DNA: TGTGCCAGCAGTTGGGGACAGGGGACGAATGGCTACACCTTC. This gives the protein CASSWGQGTNGYTF.

Here the CDR3 reads CASSLGLVGQGFYEQYF. CDR3 nucleotides: TGTGCCAGCAGCTTAGGACTTGTGGGACAGGGGTTTTACGAGCAGTACTTC. The rearrangement links TRBV7-2 to TRBJ2-7, with TRBD1 matching over 10 bases. This CDR3 comprises 17 residues. Trimming cost V 1 base and J 4 bases; bases outside gene matches: 10. The germline V gene has CDR1 SGHTA and CDR2 FQGNSA.

This sequence joins TRBV2 and TRBJ1-1; 9 bases are shared with TRBD1. After removal of 6 bases from V and 1 base from J, the junction contained 3 bases not matched to a gene. The CDR3 contains 14 residues. Germline CDR1 is SNHLY and CDR2 is FYNNEI. The CDR3: CASSLDRGNTEAFF. Here the CDR3 DNA reads TGTGCCAGCAGCCTGGACAGGGGGAACACTGAAGCTTTCTTT.

The chain couples TRBV6-5 to TRBJ2-3, with D possibly matching TRBD2 (5 bases). The germline gives CDR1 MNHEY, CDR2 SVGAGI. This CDR3 spans 14 amino acids. Trimming stripped 0 bases from V and 6 bases from J, with 10 bases between. The CDR3 region has the DNA TGTGCCAGCAGTTACTCGTTTGGGGAGGATACGCAGTATTTT. Amino acid sequence: CASSYSFGEDTQYF.

CDR3 bases: TGTGCCACCAGCAGAGATGACAGCTATGGCTACACCTTC. Amino acids: CATSRDDSYGYTF. The V call is TRBV15, the J call TRBJ1-2, with D possibly being TRBD1 (5 bases). This CDR3 is 13 amino acids long. The V and J ends lost 0 bases and 4 bases respectively, with 6 bases between them. Looked up from germline, CDR1 is LNHNV and CDR2 is YYDKDF (reference sequence).

The chain links TRBV4-2 to TRBJ1-6; D not certain. V lost 0 bases and J lost 5, with 8 bases in between. This CDR3 spans 15 amino acids. Germline CDR1 reads LGHNA; CDR2 reads YNFKEQ. DNA for the CDR3: TGTGCCAGCAGCCAAGACCCCTTAAATAATTCACCCCTCCACTTT. This sequence encodes CASSQDPLNNSPLHF.

CDR3 nucleotides: TGTGCCAGCAGCCCTGGCCCGAGCACAGATACGCAGTATTTT. This gives the protein CASSPGPSTDTQYF. This chain joins TRBV28 and TRBJ2-3; D is ambiguous. Germline V lookup: CDR1 MDHEN, CDR2 SYDVKM. V lost 6 bases to trimming and J lost 0 bases, with 10 bases between them. The CDR3 contains 14 residues.

The chain uses TRBV28 and TRBJ1-2; TRBD1 agrees at 10 bases. The CDR3 sequence is 16 residues long. V trimming: 4 bases; J trimming: 3 bases; junction bases outside the gene matches: 8. The germline V gene has CDR1 MDHEN and CDR2 SYDVKM. CDR3 sequence reads: CASSYPPGTGDYGYTF. The CDR3 DNA is TGTGCCAGCAGTTACCCTCCCGGGACAGGGGACTATGGCTACACCTTC.

The chain recombines TRBV9 with TRBJ2-3; the D gene is possibly TRBD2 (6 bases). This CDR3 region has 15 residues. Germline V gives CDR1 SGDLS, CDR2 YYNGEE. V gave up 1 base and J gave up 4 bases, with 13 bases separating them. This CDR3 reads CASSVSPRRADTQYF. The CDR3 region has the DNA TGTGCCAGCAGCGTATCCCCTAGGAGGGCAGATACGCAGTATTTT.

This chain links TRBV5-4 with TRBJ1-5; D is possibly TRBD1 (5 bases). V was clipped by 6 bases and J by 5 bases, with 18 bases between them. Germline loops: CDR1 SGHNT, CDR2 YYREEE (reference sequence). The CDR3 extends over 15 amino acids. CDR3 loop: CASIQTLQGDQPQHF. The CDR3 DNA reads TGTGCCAGCATCCAGACTCTCCAAGGGGATCAGCCCCAGCATTTT.

The chain links TRBV10-1 to TRBJ1-1; 8 nucleotides match TRBD1. Trimming at V came to 6 bases and at J to 3 bases, leaving 3 bases not matched to a gene. CDR3 length: 13 residues. Looked up from germline, CDR1 is WNHNN and CDR2 is SYGVQD (reference sequence). In nucleotides, the CDR3 is TGCGCCAGCAGCGCAGGGGGCCACACTGAAGCTTTCTTT. It is translated as CASSAGGHTEAFF.

The chain links TRBV15 to TRBJ1-5, with D tentatively TRBD1 (5 bases). The CDR3 loop spans 17 amino acids. V dropped 1 base and J dropped 1 base, with 14 bases sitting between them. Germline V gives CDR1 LNHNV, CDR2 YYDKDF (reference sequence). CDR3 protein: CATSRAARQRSNQPQHF. The CDR3 nucleotides are TGTGCCACCAGCAGAGCGGCTCGACAGAGAAGCAATCAGCCCCAGCATTTT.

The J gene is TRBJ1-2, the V gene TRBV27, with D perhaps matching TRBD1 (6 bases). This CDR3 is built from 13 residues. Germline CDR1 is MNHEY and CDR2 is SMNVEV (reference sequence). V lost 5 bases to trimming and J lost 5 bases, with 12 bases between them. The CDR3 region has the DNA TGTGCCAGCAGTCCCGACAGGTCGTATGGCTACACCTTC. The encoded protein is CASSPDRSYGYTF.

This CDR3 reads CASSPGEMFEQYF. CDR3 in DNA: TGTGCCAGCAGCCCGGGGGAGATGTTCGAGCAGTACTTC. The chain joins TRBV12-3 or TRBV12-4 to TRBJ2-7, with D tentatively TRBD2 (6 bases). Trimming shortened V by 6 bases and J by 6 bases, and 15 bases separated the two germline ends. The CDR3 consists of 13 residues.

This clone has just a few counts. The chain employs TRBV10-2 and TRBJ2-5; D ambiguous. The CDR3 consists of 12 residues. From germline, CDR1 is WSHSY and CDR2 SAAADI. V was pared by 4 bases and J by 3 bases, with 6 bases between. As DNA, the CDR3 is TGCGCCAGCAGTGTAAGCGAAGAGACCCAGTACTTC. It translates to CASSVSEETQYF.

The chain joins TRBV12-3 or TRBV12-4 to TRBJ1-2; TRBD1 agrees at 7 bases. With 5 bases clipped from V and 6 bases from J, the junction kept 3 bases outside the gene matches. The CDR3 runs to 12 residues. The CDR3 nucleotides read TGTGCCAGCAGTCCACAGGGGCATGGCTACACCTTC. This sequence encodes CASSPQGHGYTF.

The CDR3 reads CASSQTSVRGSDTQYF. The CDR3 DNA sequence: TGTGCCAGCAGTCAAACTAGCGTTCGGGGCTCAGATACGCAGTATTTT. The chain couples TRBV6-2 or TRBV6-3 to TRBJ2-3, with 7 bases aligning to TRBD2. Germline V gives CDR1 MNHEY, CDR2 SVGEGT. The CDR3 loop spans 16 amino acids. With V trimmed by 5 bases and J by 4 bases, 12 bases remained unmatched.

This clone was found a few times. The rearrangement links TRBV3-1 (or the pseudogene TRBV3-2) to TRBJ1-2; 7 nucleotides agree with TRBD1. This CDR3 is built from 14 residues. V shed 1 base, J shed 4 bases, and the junction held 3 bases outside the gene matches. Germline assignment: CDR1 LGHDT and CDR2 YNNKEL (reference sequence). This CDR3 reads CASSQGTGSYGYTF. The CDR3 bases are TGTGCCAGCAGCCAAGGGACAGGTAGCTATGGCTACACCTTC.

This clone has more than one count but fewer than ten. V is TRBV24-1 and J is TRBJ1-5; perhaps TRBD1 as D (5 bases). V was cut by 0 bases and J by 6 bases, with 11 bases left in between. CDR1 KGHDR and CDR2 SFDVKD come from the germline V gene. CDR3 size: 15 residues. In DNA, the CDR3 is TGTGCCACCAGTGATTTGCGGGGGGGTGGTCAGCCCCAGCATTTT. This codes for CATSDLRGGGQPQHF.

The table lists this clone with a count of one. Within the sample, other DNA sequences also encode this same CDR3. J is TRBJ2-7 and V is TRBV7-2; possible D gene TRBD2, 6 bases. The CDR3 is 13 amino acids. Trimming took 3 bases from V and 6 from J, leaving 12 bases between them. Looked up from germline, CDR1 is SGHTA and CDR2 is FQGNSA. CDR3 sequence: CASSLGLLREQYF. The DNA of the CDR3 is TGTGCCAGCAGCTTGGGACTCCTCCGCGAGCAGTACTTC.

The rearrangement links TRBV7-3 to TRBJ2-3; 9 bases are a match to TRBD2. Germline values: CDR1 SGHTA, CDR2 FQGTGA. Trimming removed 3 bases from V and 5 bases from J; junction bases left unmatched: 15. The CDR3 sequence is 18 residues long. The CDR3 sequence: CASSFSGRRGGRGDTQYF. In DNA, the CDR3 is TGTGCCAGCAGCTTTTCGGGGCGGCGGGGGGGCCGCGGAGATACGCAGTATTTT.